This T cell receptor (beta chain) was documented in a study of T cell responses to AZD1222 COVID-19 vaccine. V lost 8 bases, J lost 1 base, and 10 bases stayed unmatched. CDR3 length: 15 amino acids. Germline V gene lookup returns CDR1 LNHDA and CDR2 SQIVND (reference sequence). Sequencing used immunoSEQ multiplex PCR; TCRdb keeps in-frame clones, though not all of them. Here the sample spans over 150,000 clones, roughly 90% being singletons. This receptor was identified in an adult in good health. The rearrangement joins TRBV19 to TRBJ1-1; 7 positions match TRBD1. The sample in question was peripheral blood, obtained on day 0 of AZD1222 vaccination. The CDR3 loop is CASSAQWTGNTEAFF. The CDR3 DNA sequence: TGTGCCAGTTCCGCGCAATGGACAGGGAACACTGAAGCTTTCTTT.